This entry features one T cell receptor (beta chain) sequence. This clonotype was observed a few times. The clone's antigen remains unknown. No qualities accompany the bases; no much larger clone lies one base away. The record originates from a study of blood T cells in healthy people across ages (dated by TCRdb to about 2015). Concerning the study at large: Template switching captured roughly one uniquely barcoded TCR beta cDNA molecule per two T cells in model experiments. Age-related changes in TCR beta repertoire diversity were measured in the study by deep sequencing normalized with unique cDNA molecular identifiers. The donors were divided into four age groups: young (average around 16 years), middle-aged (roughly 40), aged (about 60) and long-lived (roughly 88). Donors of different ages were randomly distributed across sequencing lanes to avoid experimental bias. Two additional independent replicas of 1 million unique cDNA reads from the same blood draw were analyzed for two donors (one aged 18 to 30 and one aged 80 or older).

Systemically healthy Caucasian individuals from Russia, approximately 39 in total and aged about 6 to 100 years, were included as donors. Each donor gave around 9.5 milliliters of peripheral blood, collected into EDTA-treated Vacutainer tubes. PBMCs were isolated by Ficoll-Paque density-gradient centrifugation, with at least 7 million obtained per sample. Trizol reagent was used to extract total RNA from the PBMCs, yielding at least 6 micrograms per sample. For every donor, flow cytometry on a PBMC aliquot measured the percentage of naive CD45RAhigh/CD27high T cells. Preparation of the library involved 5' RACE. The sample was run on an Illumina HiSeq 2500. A second PCR of 7 to 11 cycles was run with a J-beta primer mix and a sample-barcoded 5' primer. A template-switch 5' adaptor carrying 12 random nucleotides introduced a unique molecular identifier onto each TCR beta cDNA molecule. Each sample yielded at least 2.5 million CDR3-containing paired-end reads. The Mint cDNA synthesis kit, primed by a TRBC-specific oligonucleotide, was used to synthesize first-strand cDNA from all RNA. Following uracil-DNA glycosylase treatment, all cDNA underwent a first 18-cycle PCR with the universal primers M1SS and BC2_uni_R. From the authors' description of their analysis: Normalization of each sample was performed by random selection of 1 million high-quality reads, each carrying a distinct molecular identifier. Reads sharing molecular identifiers were discarded rather than binned into consensus sequences. MiTCR, with a Q25 quality threshold and the strictest error-elimination algorithm, was used for CDR3 identification, clonotype clustering and error correction. A nonparametric unseen species model with Euler transformation was used to estimate a lower bound on total TCR beta diversity. TCRdb reprocessing: public reads trimmed at Q25 with fastp, clones called with MiXCR, in-frame beta chains kept. Each entry merges the rows of one CDR3 protein and shows their most common DNA and genes. These V and J calls originate from TCRdb's pipeline instead of the authors' own analysis. This sample lists 650,000 to 800,000 distinct CDR3 sequences; under 45% were detected once. 15% to 25% of the sample lies in the top ten.

The germline V gene sets CDR1 to SGHVS and CDR2 to FQNEAQ. The junction shows trimming of 2 bases on V and 8 bases on J, plus 16 bases between the germline ends. The CDR3 holds 15 amino acids from the cysteine to the phenylalanine. Only the CDR3 region is kept as DNA, spanning 45 bases read in frame from base 1. Paper-wide results and their limitations: Estimates of total diversity from one million sequenced T cells were regarded as lower bounds and underestimates. Compared with the aged group, the long-lived group had more naive CD4+ T cells, fewer expanded clones and increased TCR diversity, suggesting age selection. Observed TCR beta diversity per million T cells fell roughly linearly with age, and a significant reduction was already apparent by age about 38. The percentage of naive T cells measured by flow cytometry correlated strongly with observed TCR beta diversity. Because the CMV infection status of the donors was unknown, age-related changes in expanded clonotypes may potentially have been confounded. Bulk unsorted PBMC profiling prevented conclusive comparison of naive and antigen-experienced compartments.

The sample taken for sequencing was blood. The sequence was obtained from a man between 60 and 75 years old in good health. Here the chain combines TRBV7-8 and TRBJ2-4; perhaps TRBD2 is the D gene, with 6 bases matching. The CDR3 protein: CASSLFRDLADIQYF. The DNA is as follows: TGTGCCAGCAGCTTATTTAGGGACTTAGCGGACATTCAGTACTTC.